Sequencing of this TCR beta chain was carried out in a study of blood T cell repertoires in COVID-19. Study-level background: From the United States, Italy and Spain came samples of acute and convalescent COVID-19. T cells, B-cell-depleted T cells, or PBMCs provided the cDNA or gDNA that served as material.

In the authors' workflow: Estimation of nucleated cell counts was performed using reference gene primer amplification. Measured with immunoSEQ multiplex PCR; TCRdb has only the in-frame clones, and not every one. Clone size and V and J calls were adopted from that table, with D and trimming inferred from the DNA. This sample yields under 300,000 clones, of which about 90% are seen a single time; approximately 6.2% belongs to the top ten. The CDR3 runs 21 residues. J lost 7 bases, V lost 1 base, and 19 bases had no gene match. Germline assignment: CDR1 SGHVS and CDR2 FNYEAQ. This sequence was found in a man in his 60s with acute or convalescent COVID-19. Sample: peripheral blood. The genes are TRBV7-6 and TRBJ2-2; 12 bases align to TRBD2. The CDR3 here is CASSLDYWTSGERRDSGELFF. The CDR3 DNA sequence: TGTGCCAGCAGCTTAGACTACTGGACTAGCGGGGAGAGGAGGGACAGCGGGGAGCTGTTTTTT.